Below, one T cell receptor (beta chain) is given with its context. The data originate from a study of blood T cell repertoires in COVID-19. Background on the study: Researchers got acute and convalescent COVID-19 samples from the United States, Italy and Spain. T cells, B-cell-depleted T cells, or PBMCs supplied cDNA or gDNA.

Per the study methods: Reference gene primer amplification gave nucleated cell count estimates. The data were produced by immunoSEQ multiplex PCR, yet TCRdb's version contains in-frame clones alone and is incomplete. The V and J calls and clone size were taken over from that table, and D and trimming were inferred from the DNA. The sample consists of 150,000 or so clones, 80% to 90% of them appearing once. Germline V gene data show CDR1 as SGHRS and CDR2 as YFSETQ. V lost 0 bases, J lost 6 bases, and 3 bases stayed unmatched. The CDR3 runs 15 residues. This chain uses TRBV5-1 with TRBJ1-1; 12 positions agree with TRBD1. This clonotype was obtained from a man in his sixties with acute or convalescent COVID-19. The sequencing sample was made of peripheral blood. In DNA form, the CDR3 reads TGCGCCAGCAGCTTGGAGGGACAGGGGGCTTCTGAAGCTTTCTTT. This encodes CASSLEGQGASEAFF.